Each of the 11 T cell receptor beta chains below was sequenced from the same sample in a study of blood T cell repertoires in COVID-19. TCRdb keeps only in-frame clones here, not all; method: immunoSEQ multiplex PCR. The sample has approximately 330,000 clones, 90% seen once. Source material: peripheral blood. These receptors originate from a woman between 35 and 50 years old with COVID-19, enrolled during active disease.

This rearrangement joins TRBV7-2 to TRBJ1-1; 8 nucleotides match TRBD1. The CDR3 length is 16 residues. Losses at the gene ends were 0 bases for V and 1 base for J; bases not matched to a gene: 4. Per the germline V gene, CDR1 is SGHTA and CDR2 is FQGNSA. Here the CDR3 DNA reads TGTGCCAGCAGCTTAGCGCGGACAGGGCGGAACACTGAAGCTTTCTTT. Translating it yields CASSLARTGRNTEAFF.

V usage is TRBV28 and J usage is TRBJ1-2, with 8 bases identical to TRBD1. Trimming took 4 bases from V and 0 from J; bases not matched to a gene: 7. CDR3 length: 16 residues. Germline CDR1 reads MDHEN; CDR2 reads SYDVKM. CDR3 loop: CASSSLRDRSNYGYTF. CDR3 bases: TGTGCCAGCAGTTCCCTCCGGGACAGGTCTAACTATGGCTACACCTTC.

The CDR3 is CASSLEGLISGNTIYF. The CDR3 DNA follows: TGTGCCAGCAGCTTGGAGGGACTGATCTCTGGAAACACCATATATTTT. J is TRBJ1-3 and V is TRBV5-5; tentatively, D is TRBD1 (5 bases). Germline V gene data show CDR1 as SGHKS and CDR2 as YYEKEE (reference sequence). This CDR3 comprises 16 residues. V was trimmed by 0 bases and J by 0 bases, leaving 10 bases between them.

V and J are TRBV19 and TRBJ2-3; D is possibly TRBD1 (5 bases). CDR1 is LNHDA, CDR2 SQIVND, per germline (reference sequence). This CDR3 region has 16 residues. Trimming removed 4 bases at V and 2 bases at J, with 16 bases between. The CDR3: CASSTLPGQNTDTQYF. The CDR3 bases are TGTGCCAGTAGTACCCTGCCAGGGCAGAACACAGATACGCAGTATTTT. Full variable domain (missing parts from reference TRBV19 and TRBJ2-3): DGGITQSPKYLFRKEGQNVTLSCEQNLNHDAMYWYRQDPGQGLRLIYYSQIVNDFQKGDIAEGYSVSREKKESFPLTVTSAQKNPTAFYLCASSTLPGQNTDTQYFGPGTRLTVL.

The rearrangement uses TRBV9 and TRBJ2-1; possibly TRBD1 for D (6 bases). V lost 5 bases to trimming and J lost 6 bases, with 12 bases between them. This CDR3 has 13 amino acids. Per the germline V gene, CDR1 is SGDLS and CDR2 is YYNGEE. CDR3 nucleotide sequence: TGTGCCAGCAGTTTAGGGGGAGTCAATGAGCAGTTCTTC. Its protein is CASSLGGVNEQFF.

This chain's CDR3 is CASSPRTISSYNEQFF. DNA of the CDR3: TGTGCCAGCAGTCCAAGAACCATTAGCTCCTACAATGAGCAGTTCTTC. This chain joins TRBV27 and TRBJ2-1, with D uncertain. This CDR3 is built from 16 residues. The V gene's germline CDR1 is MNHEY and CDR2 SMNVEV (reference sequence). V lost 5 bases and J lost 0, with 14 bases in between.

The V and J genes are TRBV5-1 and TRBJ2-3; the D is unclear. Germline V gene sequence: CDR1 SGHRS, CDR2 YFSETQ. The V end was cut by 0 bases, the J end by 4 bases, with 9 bases between. This CDR3 contains 14 residues. The CDR3 DNA follows: TGCGCCAGCAGCTTGGGGAGAGAGTCAGATACGCAGTATTTT. As protein: CASSLGRESDTQYF.

The count of this clone is one. The chain recombines TRBV4-3 with TRBJ2-7; 9 positions match TRBD1. The ends lost 3 bases at V and 0 bases at J; junction bases unmatched: 3. The CDR3 contains 15 residues. CDR1 and CDR2 (germline): LGHNA, YSLEER. CDR3: CASSHHRGLSYEQYF. As DNA, the CDR3 is TGCGCCAGCAGCCACCACAGGGGGCTCTCCTACGAGCAGTACTTC.

The chain joins TRBV5-1 to TRBJ1-2; 7 bases fit TRBD1. Germline CDR1 is SGHRS and CDR2 is YFSETQ. Trimming at V came to 2 bases and at J to 8 bases, leaving 9 bases not matched to a gene. The CDR3 totals 14 residues. This CDR3 is CASSLGTAVEGYTF. The CDR3, as DNA: TGCGCCAGCAGCTTAGGGACAGCGGTTGAGGGCTACACCTTC.

The chain uses TRBV28 and TRBJ2-7, with TRBD1 matching 9 bases. The CDR3 loop spans 15 amino acids. Germline V lookup: CDR1 MDHEN, CDR2 SYDVKM. Germline trimming cut 6 bases from V and 0 bases from J; bases unmatched to any gene: 6. The CDR3 reads CASRSSQGASYEQYF. CDR3 DNA sequence: TGTGCCAGCAGGTCATCACAGGGGGCCTCCTACGAGCAGTACTTC.

CDR3 DNA: TGTGCCAGCACGGGGATCCCTTCCTATAATTCACCCCTCCACTTT. Protein: CASTGIPSYNSPLHF. The genes are TRBV6-5 and TRBJ1-6; D remains ambiguous. V was pared by 7 bases and J by 1 base, with 11 bases between. The CDR3 runs 15 residues. Germline CDR1 MNHEY, CDR2 SVGAGI.